This T cell receptor (beta chain) derives from a study of blood T cell repertoires in COVID-19. About the research overall: The analysed material was cDNA or gDNA that came from T cells, B-cell-depleted T cells, or PBMCs.

Profiled with immunoSEQ multiplex PCR; TCRdb holds only in-frame clones, not every one. The sample records hundreds of thousands of clones, 88% being singletons. The CDR3 spans 14 residues. V dropped 6 bases and J dropped 2; count of bases not matched to a gene: 3. Germline V gives CDR1 SNHLY, CDR2 FYNNEI. Input material: peripheral blood. V usage is TRBV2 and J usage is TRBJ2-7; TRBD2 matches 11 bases. The sequence was collected from a human donor in a cohort sampled during active COVID-19. The CDR3: CASRGTSGTYEQYF. The CDR3 DNA reads as TGTGCCAGCAGGGGGACTAGCGGCACCTACGAGCAGTACTTC.